This T cell receptor beta chain was retrieved from a study of CD4 T cells in relation to SARS-CoV-2 and coronaviruses. Overall study results and limits: The cross-reactivity analysis covered only spike protein, not other viral proteins. Samples before the pandemic and after infection were not matched within any donor.

Using immunoSEQ multiplex PCR, the repertoire was profiled, and TCRdb retains in-frame clones only, with some absent. The table records tens of thousands of clones, more than 85% of them present only once. V lost 1 base, J lost 9 bases, and 7 bases lay in between. Germline V gene lookup returns CDR1 LNHNV and CDR2 YYDKDF (reference sequence). There are 11 residues in the CDR3. CD4+ T cells from unexposed donors were obtained before the COVID-19 pandemic (2011-2018). Regarding this clone: The antigen is unknown.

The rearrangement uses TRBV15 and TRBJ2-7, with no clear D. This receptor was identified in a human donor in good health. The sequenced material came from naive CD4+ T cells from PBMCs. Subset of the sample: naive CD4+ T cells isolated by negative enrichment. The CDR3 loop is CATSRVGRQYF. CDR3 DNA sequence: TGTGCCACCAGCAGAGTGGGTCGGCAGTACTTC.